The T cell receptor (beta chain) described here comes from a study of molecular identifiers for immune sequencing clone quantification (dated by TCRdb to the late 2010s). Turning to the overall study: For a replicate experiment, RNA from roughly 21,000 or 96,000 naive CD8 T cells was divided into five aliquots, of which four were sequenced. This methods study benchmarked molecular-identifier clustering-based TCR repertoire sequencing (MIDCIRS) and TCR RNA copy counting, using CD8 T cells to do so.

Reading from cysteine to phenylalanine, the CDR3 counts 13 amino acids. Only the CDR3 DNA is retained, 39 bases long and in frame from the first base. As encoded in the germline V gene (reference sequence), CDR1 is SEHNR while CDR2 is FQNEAQ. Libraries of naive CD8 T cells were built from anywhere between about 17,000 and 1,000,000 sorted cells, with 10%, 30% or 50% of the purified RNA used. Naive CD8 T cells, defined as CD8+CD4-CCR7+CD45RA+, were FACS-sorted into RLT Plus buffer on a BD FACSAria II. To test detection sensitivity, Jurkat RNA equal to around 10 TCR copies was added to samples of about 20,000-1,000,000 naive CD8 T cells. Enrichment of CD8 T cells was done with RosetteSep CD8+ T Cell Enrichment Cocktail plus Ficoll-Paque, and ACK red cell lysis came afterward. Results and caveats for the whole study, not just this receptor: Modeling gave around 3 recovered TCR RNA copies per cell versus around 9.9 by digital PCR, implying 25% to 30% capture efficiency. Highly expanded clone sizes could be underestimated if identical TCR molecules share a barcode. Even against a background of 850,000 to 1,000,000 naive CD8 T cells, spiked-in Jurkat TCR RNA amounting to a single cell's worth was reported to be detectable. In CMV-specific effector cells, clones with more than 20 RNA copies accounted for over 98% of molecules, whereas in naive cells such clones accounted for under 1%. When barcode sub-clustering was not used, chimeric consensus sequences inflated TCR diversity, with chimeras reaching as high as 47%. Spiked-in Jurkat TCR RNA (roughly 10 copies' worth), which is not part of the donor repertoire, was contained in the naive libraries.

To note about this clonotype: Its antigen is currently not known. One end of the junction does not line up with germline, which may come from a read error.

Libraries were made using PCR. Sequenced using a NextSeq 500. Bulk TCR libraries were made following a previously described method, with the TCR primers given in Table S5. Purification of total RNA was performed with the Qiagen AllPrep DNA/RNA kit. Before any analysis, reads coming from multiple sequencing runs of the same library were combined into one pool. Concerning the study's data processing: Only reads with exact TCR constant sequence were kept, trimmed to 150 nt, and grouped by their 12-nt molecular barcodes. Reads within each barcode group were sub-clustered using a 15% Levenshtein threshold, and quality-weighted consensus sequences were constructed for each RNA molecule. Non-functional sequences were excluded, and lower-count sequences lying one edit away from another sequence were also excluded. Barcode sub-clusters with fewer than 20% of the maximum read count were removed, based on fitting two negative binomial distributions. TCRdb trimmed the raw reads at Q25, called clones with MiXCR and kept productive beta chains. Every entry covers one CDR3 protein and lists the most common genes and DNA from its rows. Here the V and J calls rest on TCRdb's processing, not on the authors' analysis. Recorded for this sample are around 480,000 distinct CDR3 sequences; 25% of them occurred a single time. 0.7% to 0.9% of the sample is in the top ten clones.

The sequence was obtained from a human donor in good health. Some libraries in this study had Jurkat cell RNA spiked in. The chain links TRBV7-9 with TRBJ2-7; the D element could tentatively be TRBD1 or TRBD2, as 5 bases agree for each. Sequenced material: naive CD8+ T cells from blood, with Jurkat cell RNA spiked in. What the cell subset or site label conveys for this sample: FACS-sorted CD8+CD4-CCR7+CD45RA+ naive T cells. The DNA is TGTGCCAGCAGCTTCCCAGGGAGCTACGAGCAGTCCTTC. It encodes CASSFPGSYEQSF. Extended through the reference TRBV7-9 and TRBJ2-7 proteins, this CDR3 yields the full variable domain: DTGVSQNPRHKITKRGQNVTFRCDPISEHNRLYWYRQTLGQGPEFLTYFQNEAQLEKSRLLSDRFSAERPKGSFSTLEIQRTEQGDSAMYLCASSFPGSYEQSFGPGTRLTVT.